This note documents a single T cell receptor (beta chain) sequence. The entry originates in a study of T-cell reconstitution after alpha-beta-depleted transplantation in children. A library of TCRbeta sequences, prepared with unique molecular identifiers, was generated. TCRdb re-analysed the PCR reads in MiXCR, keeping a single row per CDR3 protein. Among approximately 350,000 distinct CDR3 sequences listed, about 14% were seen once. Trimming pared 1 base from V and 4 bases from J, leaving 11 bases between. Germline CDR1 SEHNR, CDR2 FQNEAQ (reference sequence). This CDR3 spans 15 amino acids. The sequencing used PBMCs, collected from the stem cell graft. The chain joins TRBV7-9 to TRBJ1-3; D is unclear. The receptor comes from a human donor who donated a stem cell graft to a child with Fanconi anemia. The DNA of the CDR3 is TGTGCCAGCAGCTTAGGGGTTACTTCCGGAAACACCATATATTTT. Residues: CASSLGVTSGNTIYF.